This TCR beta chain originates from a study of blood T cell repertoires in COVID-19. In the study overall: PBMCs, B-cell-depleted T cells, or T cells provided the cDNA or gDNA that made up the material.

Assay used: immunoSEQ multiplex PCR; TCRdb lists only in-frame clones, some missing. The table shows some 400,000 clones, with around nine tenths occurring only once. The receptor was derived from a human donor in a cohort sampled during active COVID-19. The sequenced material came from peripheral blood.

For the CDR3, the DNA is TGTGCCAGCAGTGAAGCTTCCGTATACACTGAAGCTTTCTTT. Translation: CASSEASVYTEAFF. The chain has TRBV6-1 and TRBJ1-1; D remains unclear. V lost 0 bases to trimming and J lost 3 bases, with 8 bases between them. In germline, CDR1 is MNHNS, CDR2 SASEGT. This CDR3 has 14 amino acids.